This T cell receptor (beta chain) was observed in a study of cytomegalovirus exposure and HLA in healthy donors. Findings and caveats of the study: A classifier reportedly called cytomegalovirus status with high sensitivity and specificity. The investigators catalogued 164 TCR beta chains as cytomegalovirus-associated.

This clone has only a few counts. What it binds is not known. TCRdb's copy holds only in-frame clones and misses some; the assay was immunoSEQ multiplex PCR. This sample has 220,000 or so clones, with around four fifths found just once. This receptor was identified in a woman in her twenties or thirties in good health and CMV-seropositive. Sample: PBMCs.

The CDR3 DNA follows: TGTGCCAGCAGTTTAACTGGGCACACTGGCTACACCTTC. It encodes CASSLTGHTGYTF. The gene calls are TRBV28 and TRBJ1-2; D gene ambiguous. The CDR3 runs 13 residues. V lost 2 bases, J lost 7 bases, and 11 bases lay in between. Germline lookup yields CDR1 MDHEN and CDR2 SYDVKM.